This T cell receptor beta chain was sequenced during a study of CD8 T cell repertoires and HIV-1 epitope variants. Comment on this clone: Its antigen is as yet unknown.

From germline, CDR1 is SNHLY and CDR2 FYNNEI. This CDR3 comprises 15 residues. Trimming took 6 bases from V and 0 from J; bases not matched to a gene: 6. This table comes from immunoSEQ multiplex PCR, and its TCRdb copy is limited to in-frame clones, with some not included. The data contain thousands of clones, over 60% of them singletons. The V gene is TRBV2, the J gene TRBJ2-3; 7 nucleotides align to TRBD1. Sequencing was done on a sample of cultured CD8+ T cells derived from PBMCs. The sequence derives from a male donor with HIV. The CDR3 nucleotides are TGTGCCAGCAGAGGTGGACAGGTTAGCACAGATACGCAGTATTTT. Its translation: CASRGGQVSTDTQYF.